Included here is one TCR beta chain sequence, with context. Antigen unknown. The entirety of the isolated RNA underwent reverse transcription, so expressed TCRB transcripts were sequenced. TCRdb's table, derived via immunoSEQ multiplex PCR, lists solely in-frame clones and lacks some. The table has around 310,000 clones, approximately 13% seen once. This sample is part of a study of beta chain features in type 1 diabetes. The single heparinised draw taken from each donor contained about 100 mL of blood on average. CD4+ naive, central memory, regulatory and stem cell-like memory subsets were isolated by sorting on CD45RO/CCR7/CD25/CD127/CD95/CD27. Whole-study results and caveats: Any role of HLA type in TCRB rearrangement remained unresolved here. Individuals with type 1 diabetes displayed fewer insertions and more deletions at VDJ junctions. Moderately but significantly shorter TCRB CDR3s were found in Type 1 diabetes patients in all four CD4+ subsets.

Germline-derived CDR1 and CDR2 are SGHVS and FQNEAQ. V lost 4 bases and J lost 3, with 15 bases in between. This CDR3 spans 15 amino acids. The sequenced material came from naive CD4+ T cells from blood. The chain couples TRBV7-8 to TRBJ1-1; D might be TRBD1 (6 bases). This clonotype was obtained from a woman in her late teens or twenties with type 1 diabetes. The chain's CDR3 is CASSSRDNLDTEAFF. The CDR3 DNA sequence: TGTGCCAGCAGCTCCCGGGACAATTTAGACACTGAAGCTTTCTTT.